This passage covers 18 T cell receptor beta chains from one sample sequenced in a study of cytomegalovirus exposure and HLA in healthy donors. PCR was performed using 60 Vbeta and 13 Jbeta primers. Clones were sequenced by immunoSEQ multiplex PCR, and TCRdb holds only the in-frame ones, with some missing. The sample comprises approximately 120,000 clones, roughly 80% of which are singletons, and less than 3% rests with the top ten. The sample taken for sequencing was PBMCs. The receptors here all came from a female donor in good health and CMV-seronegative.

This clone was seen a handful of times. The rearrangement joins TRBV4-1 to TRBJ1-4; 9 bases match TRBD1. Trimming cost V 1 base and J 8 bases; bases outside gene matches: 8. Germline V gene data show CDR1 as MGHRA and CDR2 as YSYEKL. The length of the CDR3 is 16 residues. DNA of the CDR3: TGCGCCAGCAGCCAAGGGTACAGGGGGCGGGGGGAAAAACTGTTTTTT. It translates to CASSQGYRGRGEKLFF.

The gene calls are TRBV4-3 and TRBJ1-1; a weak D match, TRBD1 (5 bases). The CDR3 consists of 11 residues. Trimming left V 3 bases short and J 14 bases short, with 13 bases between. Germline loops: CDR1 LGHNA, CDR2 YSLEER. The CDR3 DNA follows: TGCGCCAGCAGCCAGGGGGGGGAGTGGTTCTTT. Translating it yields CASSQGGEWFF.

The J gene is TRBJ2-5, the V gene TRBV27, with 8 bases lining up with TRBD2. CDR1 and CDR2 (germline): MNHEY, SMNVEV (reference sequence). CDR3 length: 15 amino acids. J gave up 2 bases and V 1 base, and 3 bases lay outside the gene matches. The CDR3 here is CASSLYSGDQETQYF. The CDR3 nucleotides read TGTGCCAGCAGTTTATATAGCGGGGATCAAGAGACCCAGTACTTC.

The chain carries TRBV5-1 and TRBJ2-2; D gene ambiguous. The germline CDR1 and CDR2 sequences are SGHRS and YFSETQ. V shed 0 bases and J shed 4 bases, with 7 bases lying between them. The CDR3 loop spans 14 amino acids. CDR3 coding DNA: TGCGCCAGCAGCTTGGCCGAGAGCACCGGGGAGCTGTTTTTT. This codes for CASSLAESTGELFF. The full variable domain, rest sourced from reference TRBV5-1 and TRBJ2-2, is KAGVTQTPRYLIKTRGQQVTLSCSPISGHRSVSWYQQTPGQGLQFLFEYFSETQRNKGNFPGRFSGRQFSNSRSEMNVSTLELGDSALYLCASSLAESTGELFFGEGSRLTVL.

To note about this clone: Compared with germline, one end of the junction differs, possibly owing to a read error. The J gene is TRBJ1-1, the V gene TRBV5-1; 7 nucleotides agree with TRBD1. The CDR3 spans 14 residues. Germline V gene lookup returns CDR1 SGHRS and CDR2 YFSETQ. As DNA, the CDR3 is TGCGCCAGCAGCCGCAGGGGGATGAACACTGAAGCTTCCTTT. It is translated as CASSRRGMNTEASF.

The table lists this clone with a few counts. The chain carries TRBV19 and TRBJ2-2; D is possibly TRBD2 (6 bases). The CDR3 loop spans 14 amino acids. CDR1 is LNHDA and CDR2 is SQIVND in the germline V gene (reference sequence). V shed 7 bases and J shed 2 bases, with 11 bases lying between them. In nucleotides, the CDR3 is TGTGCCAGTAACGGGCGGGGCAACACCGGGGAGCTGTTTTTT. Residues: CASNGRGNTGELFF.

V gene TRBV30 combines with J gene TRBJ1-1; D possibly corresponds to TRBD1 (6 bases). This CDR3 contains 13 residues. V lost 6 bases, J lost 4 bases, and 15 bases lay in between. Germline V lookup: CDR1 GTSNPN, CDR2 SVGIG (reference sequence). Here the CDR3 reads CACNAGAATEAFF. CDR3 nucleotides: TGTGCCTGCAATGCAGGGGCGGCCACTGAAGCTTTCTTT.

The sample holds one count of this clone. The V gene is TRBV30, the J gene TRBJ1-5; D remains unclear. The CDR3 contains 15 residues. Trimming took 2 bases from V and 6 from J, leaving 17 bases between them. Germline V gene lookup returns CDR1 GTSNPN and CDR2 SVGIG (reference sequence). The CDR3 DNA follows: TGTGCCTGGAGTCCCAACCTCGGTTTCGGTCAGCCCCAGCATTTT. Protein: CAWSPNLGFGQPQHF. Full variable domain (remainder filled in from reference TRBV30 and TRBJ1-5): SQTIHQWPATLVQPVGSPLSLECTVEGTSNPNLYWYRQAAGRGLQLLFYSVGIGQISSEVPQNLSASRPQDRQFILSSKKLLLSDSGFYLCAWSPNLGFGQPQHFGDGTRLSIL.

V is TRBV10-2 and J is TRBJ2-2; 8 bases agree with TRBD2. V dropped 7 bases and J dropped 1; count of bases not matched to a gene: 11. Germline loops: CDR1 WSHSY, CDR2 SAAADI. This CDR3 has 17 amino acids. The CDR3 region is CASNPGARGENTGELFF. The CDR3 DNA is TGCGCCAGCAACCCTGGGGCGCGGGGGGAGAACACCGGGGAGCTGTTTTTT.

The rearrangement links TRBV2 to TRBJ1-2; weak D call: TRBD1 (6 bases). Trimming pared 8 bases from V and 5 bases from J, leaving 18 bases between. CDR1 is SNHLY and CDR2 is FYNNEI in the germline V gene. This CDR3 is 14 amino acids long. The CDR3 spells CASQDDGQFYGYTF. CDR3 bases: TGTGCCAGCCAAGATGACGGACAGTTTTATGGCTACACCTTC.

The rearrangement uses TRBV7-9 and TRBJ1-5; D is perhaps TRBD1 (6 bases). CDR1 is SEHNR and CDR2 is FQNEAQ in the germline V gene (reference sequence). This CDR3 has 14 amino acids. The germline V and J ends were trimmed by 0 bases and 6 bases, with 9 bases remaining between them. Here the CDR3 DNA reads TGTGCCAGCAGCTTAGCGGCCAGGGGTCAGCCCCAGCATTTT. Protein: CASSLAARGQPQHF.

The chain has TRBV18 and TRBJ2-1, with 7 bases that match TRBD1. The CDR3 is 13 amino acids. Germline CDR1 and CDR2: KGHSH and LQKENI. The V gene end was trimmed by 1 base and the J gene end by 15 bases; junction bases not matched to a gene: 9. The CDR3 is CASSPQQGKWGFF. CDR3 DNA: TGTGCCAGCTCACCACAACAGGGGAAGTGGGGGTTCTTC.

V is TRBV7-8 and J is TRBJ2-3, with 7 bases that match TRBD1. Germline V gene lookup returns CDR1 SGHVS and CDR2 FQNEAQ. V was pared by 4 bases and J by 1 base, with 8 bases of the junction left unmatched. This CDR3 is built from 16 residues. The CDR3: CASSSSRTGRTDTQYF. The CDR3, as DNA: TGTGCCAGCAGCTCCTCTAGGACAGGCCGCACAGATACGCAGTATTTT.

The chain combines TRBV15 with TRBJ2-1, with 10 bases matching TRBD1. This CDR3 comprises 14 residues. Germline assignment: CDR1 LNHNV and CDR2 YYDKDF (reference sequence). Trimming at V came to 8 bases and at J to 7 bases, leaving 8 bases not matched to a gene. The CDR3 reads CATQDWTGGNEQFF. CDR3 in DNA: TGTGCCACCCAGGATTGGACAGGGGGGAATGAGCAGTTCTTC.

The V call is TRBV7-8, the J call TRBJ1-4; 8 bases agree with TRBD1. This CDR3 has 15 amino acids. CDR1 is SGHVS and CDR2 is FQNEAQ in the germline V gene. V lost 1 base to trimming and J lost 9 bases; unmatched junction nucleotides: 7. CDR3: CASSLVLGQAQKLFF. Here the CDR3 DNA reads TGTGCCAGCAGCTTAGTCCTGGGACAGGCCCAAAAACTGTTTTTT.

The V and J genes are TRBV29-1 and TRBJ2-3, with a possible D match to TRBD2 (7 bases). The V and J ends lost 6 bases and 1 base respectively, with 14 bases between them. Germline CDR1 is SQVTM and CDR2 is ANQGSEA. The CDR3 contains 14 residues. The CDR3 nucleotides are TGCAGCGTCCACGGGGGGCGCGGCACAGATACGCAGTATTTT. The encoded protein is CSVHGGRGTDTQYF.

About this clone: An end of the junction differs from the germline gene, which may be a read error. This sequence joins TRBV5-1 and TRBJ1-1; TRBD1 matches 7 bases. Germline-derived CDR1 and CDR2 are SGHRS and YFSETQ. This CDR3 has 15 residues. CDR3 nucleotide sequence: TGCGCCAGCAGCCTTATGACAGGGCGGAACACTAAAGCTTTCTTT. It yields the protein CASSLMTGRNTKAFF.

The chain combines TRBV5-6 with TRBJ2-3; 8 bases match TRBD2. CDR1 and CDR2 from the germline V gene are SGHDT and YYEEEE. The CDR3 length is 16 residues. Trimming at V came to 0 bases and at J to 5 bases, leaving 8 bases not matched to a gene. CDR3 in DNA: TGTGCCAGCAGCTTGGGAATTGGACTAGCTGAAGATACGCAGTATTTT. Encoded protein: CASSLGIGLAEDTQYF. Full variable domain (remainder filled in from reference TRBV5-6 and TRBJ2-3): DAGVTQSPTHLIKTRGQQVTLRCSPKSGHDTVSWYQQALGQGPQFIFQYYEEEERQRGNFPDRFSGHQFPNYSSELNVNALLLGDSALYLCASSLGIGLAEDTQYFGPGTRLTVL.